The 29 T cell receptor beta chains presented below share a single source sample, sequenced in a study. TCRdb reprocessed the 5' RACE reads via MiXCR and lists one record per CDR3 protein. The sample has about 5,300 distinct CDR3 sequences, roughly a third seen once. The source material was memory CD4+ T cells sorted from blood. Subset in this sample: memory CD4+ T cells, CD4+CD45RO+CD25-. Receptor source: a female donor with breast cancer.

In its sample, this clonotype ranks as large. The chain links TRBV12-3 or TRBV12-4 to TRBJ2-1; D gene unclear. Deletions cut 2 bases from V and 6 bases from J, with 8 bases between. The CDR3 is 13 amino acids. The DNA of the CDR3 is TGTGCCAGCAGTTTACACGCTGGCAATGAGCAGTTCTTC. It yields the protein CASSLHAGNEQFF.

The table lists this clonotype with many counts. A much larger clone lies a single base off, so this may be a read error. The chain recombines TRBV4-1 with TRBJ2-5; 10 nucleotides agree with TRBD1. The CDR3 has 15 residues. In germline, CDR1 is MGHRA, CDR2 YSYEKL. CDR3 residues: CASSREGQGRETLYF. The CDR3 nucleotides are TGCGCCAGCAGCCGGGAGGGACAGGGGAGGGAGACCCTGTACTTC.

As regards this clonotype: A much more abundant neighbour one base away suggests this may be a read error. The chain has TRBV12-3 or TRBV12-4 and TRBJ2-7, with D possibly TRBD2 on 6 matching bases. The CDR3 consists of 14 residues. This CDR3 is CASRGAGAGYERYF. The CDR3 DNA reads TGTGCCAGCAGAGGGGCTGGGGCGGGATACGAGCGGTACTTC.

For this clonotype: At one of its ends the junction is not consistent with the germline gene, which may arise from a read error. The V call is TRBV20-1, the J call TRBJ2-7, with D possibly being TRBD1 (6 bases). CDR1 is DFQATT and CDR2 is SNEGSKA in the germline V gene (reference sequence). This CDR3 has 12 amino acids. The chain's CDR3 is CSARGDNYGQYF. The CDR3 nucleotides are TGCAGTGCTAGAGGGGACAACTACGGGCAGTACTTC.

This clonotype is deemed medium-sized. The CDR3 here is CASKKELDRTGELFF. In DNA, the CDR3 is TGTGCCAGCAAAAAGGAACTAGATCGCACCGGGGAGCTGTTTTTT. The chain employs TRBV2 and TRBJ2-2, with a tentative D call TRBD2 (5 bases). This CDR3 has 15 residues. Trimming pared 7 bases from V and 4 bases from J, leaving 16 bases between. The germline CDR1 and CDR2 sequences are SNHLY and FYNNEI. The full variable domain, in which reference TRBV2 and TRBJ2-2 provide the parts outside the CDR3, is EPEVTQTPSHQVTQMGQEVILRCVPISNHLYFYWYRQILGQKVEFLVSFYNNEISEKSEIFDDQFSVERPDGSNFTLKIRSTKLEDSAMYFCASKKELDRTGELFFGEGSRLTVL.

This clonotype was observed many times. The chain couples TRBV11-2 to TRBJ2-7; the match to TRBD2 covers 11 bases. Germline loops: CDR1 SGHAT, CDR2 FQNNGV. With V trimmed by 4 bases and J by 1 base, 3 bases remained unmatched. The CDR3 runs to 15 residues. CDR3 region: CASSSIAGGSYEQYF. CDR3 DNA sequence: TGTGCCAGCAGCTCGATAGCGGGAGGGTCCTACGAGCAGTACTTC.

Notes on this clonotype: At one end, the junction sequence differs from germline, possibly due to a read error. V and J are TRBV7-3 and TRBJ2-1, with D perhaps TRBD1 (6 bases). Germline V gives CDR1 SGHTA, CDR2 FQGTGA. The CDR3 loop spans 15 amino acids. The CDR3: CASSLGTGRNNERFF. CDR3 coding DNA: TGTGCCAGCAGCCTAGGAACAGGGCGGAACAATGAGCGGTTCTTC.

In the case of this clonotype: Possible read error: a much larger clone is one base away. The rearrangement links TRBV10-3 to TRBJ1-1; a weak D match, TRBD1 (6 bases). The CDR3 consists of 15 residues. Germline V lookup: CDR1 ENHRY, CDR2 SYGVKD. CDR3 residues: CATSGGGGHRTEAFF. In DNA form, the CDR3 reads TGTGCCACCAGTGGAGGGGGGGGGCACAGGACTGAAGCTTTCTTT.

This clonotype came up once. One end of the junction does not line up with germline, which may come from a read error. J is TRBJ2-5 and V is TRBV3-1; weak D call: TRBD2 (7 bases). Germline CDR1 reads LGHDT; CDR2 reads YNNKEL (reference sequence). This CDR3 contains 15 residues. In DNA form, the CDR3 reads TGTGCCAGCGGCCCATGGGGAGCGGGACAAGAGACCCAGCACTTC. It translates to CASGPWGAGQETQHF.

Concerning this clonotype itself: A much larger clone differs from this one at a single base, so this may be a read error. This sequence joins TRBV5-1 and TRBJ2-1; 8 positions match TRBD1. Germline V gene data show CDR1 as SGHRS and CDR2 as YFSETQ. Losses at the gene ends were 4 bases for V and 6 bases for J; bases not matched to a gene: 6. The CDR3 is 14 residues long. The CDR3 DNA is TGCGCCAGCAGCCCCAGGGGGCCAAGCAATGAGCAGTTCTTC. Translated: CASSPRGPSNEQFF.

In its sample, this clonotype was seen a few times. This could be a read error, since a much larger clone is one nucleotide away. The J gene is TRBJ1-1, the V gene TRBV7-9; D not certain. Between the trimmed V and J ends, which lost 5 bases and 5 bases, there was a span of 15 bases. The CDR3 loop spans 14 amino acids. Germline-derived CDR1 and CDR2 are SEHNR and FQNEAQ (reference sequence). CDR3 sequence reads: CASSPRGRETEAFF. In DNA form, the CDR3 reads TGTGCCAGCAGCCCCCGCGGGCGTGAGACTGAAGCTTTCTTT.

In its sample, this clonotype ranks as medium-sized (0.01 to 0.1%). The genes are TRBV4-1 and TRBJ1-1, with D uncertain. The CDR3 has 15 amino acids. Trimming pared 1 base from V and 2 bases from J, leaving 11 bases between. The germline V gene has CDR1 MGHRA and CDR2 YSYEKL. In DNA, the CDR3 is TGCGCCAGCAGCCAAGCCTCGATAGGAAACACTGAAGCTTTCTTT. Its translation is CASSQASIGNTEAFF.

This chain joins TRBV10-3 and TRBJ1-1; TRBD1 matches 10 bases. V dropped 6 bases and J dropped 5; count of bases not matched to a gene: 9. CDR1 is ENHRY, CDR2 SYGVKD, per germline. The CDR3 contains 15 residues. Here the CDR3 DNA reads TGTGCCATCAGGGATACACGGGACAGGGGAACTGAAGCTTTCTTT. Encoded protein: CAIRDTRDRGTEAFF.

The chain has TRBV5-5 and TRBJ1-1; D is uncertain. The CDR3 has 13 residues. Trimming took 4 bases from V and 8 from J, leaving 15 bases between them. Looked up from germline, CDR1 is SGHKS and CDR2 is YYEKEE (reference sequence). Here the CDR3 DNA reads TGTGCCAGCAGCGCGCCGTTTTTTCCCGAAGCTTTCTTT. Its translation is CASSAPFFPEAFF. Using reference TRBV5-5 and TRBJ1-1 for the parts outside the CDR3, the full variable domain is DAGVTQSPTHLIKTRGQQVTLRCSPISGHKSVSWYQQVLGQGPQFIFQYYEKEERGRGNFPDRFSARQFPNYSSELNVNALLLGDSALYLCASSAPFFPEAFFGQGTRLTVV.

The chain employs TRBV2 and TRBJ2-7; 12 bases match TRBD1. With 6 bases clipped from V and 7 bases from J, the junction kept 10 bases outside the gene matches. The germline V gene encodes CDR1 SNHLY and CDR2 FYNNEI. The CDR3 totals 15 residues. The DNA of the CDR3 is TGTGCCAGCAGATTCTCGGGGACAGGGGGCCAAGAGCAGTACTTC. This translates into CASRFSGTGGQEQYF.

This clonotype turned up a few times. This chain uses TRBV3-1 with TRBJ2-3; 7 bases align to TRBD2. Germline-derived CDR1 and CDR2 are LGHDT and YNNKEL (reference sequence). Trimming took 2 bases from V and 3 from J; bases not matched to a gene: 14. The CDR3 sequence is 18 residues long. CDR3 coding DNA: TGTGCCAGCAGCCAAATCCGTCCCTTGCGGGGGAGAACAGATACGCAGTATTTT. This codes for CASSQIRPLRGRTDTQYF.

This clonotype is termed medium-sized. The V gene is TRBV20-1, the J gene TRBJ1-1, with D uncertain. V dropped 8 bases and J dropped 1 base, with 8 bases sitting between them. CDR1 and CDR2 (germline): DFQATT, SNEGSKA (reference sequence). The CDR3 totals 11 residues. This CDR3 is CSSWRNTEAFF. CDR3 coding DNA: TGCAGTTCCTGGAGGAACACTGAAGCTTTCTTT.

A remark on this clonotype: This may arise from a read error, as a much more abundant clone is one base away. CDR3 DNA sequence: TGTGCCACCAGCGGGACTCTGGGGGAGCAGTTCTTC. It codes for CATSGTLGEQFF. This sequence joins TRBV15 and TRBJ2-1; D is possibly TRBD2 (6 bases). This CDR3 is built from 12 residues. CDR1 is LNHNV, CDR2 YYDKDF, per germline (reference sequence). V lost 5 bases and J lost 10, with 12 bases in between.

The V and J genes are TRBV7-2 and TRBJ2-1, with D perhaps assigned TRBD1 or TRBD2 (5 bases each). The CDR3 runs to 12 residues. Trimming cost V 5 bases and J 10 bases, with 12 bases left between them. Germline CDR1 reads SGHTA; CDR2 reads FQGNSA. Here the CDR3 DNA reads TGTGCCAGCAGCCGATTCGGGACCGAGCAGTTCTTC. It codes for CASSRFGTEQFF.

In its sample, this clonotype ranks as medium-sized. V usage is TRBV6-1 and J usage is TRBJ2-1, with TRBD2 matching over 9 bases. The germline CDR1 and CDR2 sequences are MNHNS and SASEGT. The CDR3 consists of 15 residues. Trimming removed 7 bases from V and 4 bases from J; junction bases left unmatched: 8. The CDR3 nucleotides read TGTGCCAGCACGCGCCGGACTAGCGAGTACAATGAGCAGTTCTTC. It codes for CASTRRTSEYNEQFF.

This clonotype was observed many times. J is TRBJ2-7 and V is TRBV20-1; 10 bases align to TRBD2. The CDR3 is 15 amino acids. Germline CDR1 DFQATT, CDR2 SNEGSKA (reference sequence). V was clipped by 6 bases and J by 7 bases; unmatched bases: 15. The CDR3 region is CSALAWSGRAEEQYF. The CDR3 DNA is TGCAGTGCCCTTGCGTGGAGCGGGAGGGCGGAGGAGCAGTACTTC.

V and J are TRBV11-2 and TRBJ2-3; weak D call: TRBD2 (6 bases). Per germline, CDR1 SGHAT and CDR2 FQNNGV. With 2 bases removed from V and 9 bases from J, the gap between germline ends came to 15 bases. The CDR3 contains 14 residues. The CDR3 region has the DNA TGTGCCAGCAGCTTAACCGACGGCGGAGGGACGCAGTATTTT. It encodes CASSLTDGGGTQYF. The full variable domain, rest sourced from reference TRBV11-2 and TRBJ2-3, is EAGVAQSPRYKIIEKRQSVAFWCNPISGHATLYWYQQILGQGPKLLIQFQNNGVVDDSQLPKDRFSAERLKGVDSTLKIQPAKLEDSAVYLCASSLTDGGGTQYFGPGTRLTVL.

The rearrangement joins TRBV15 to TRBJ2-3, with D unresolved. The V and J ends lost 8 bases and 0 bases respectively, with 6 bases between them. The CDR3 contains 12 residues. Germline V CDR1 and CDR2: LNHNV, YYDKDF (reference sequence). The CDR3, as DNA: TGTGCCACCGGACCTAGCACAGATACGCAGTATTTT. Translated, it gives CATGPSTDTQYF.

This clonotype has a count of ten or more. The CDR3 DNA sequence: TGCGCCAGCAGTAGTGAATTAGCGGATTACAATGAGCAGTTCTTC. Amino acids: CASSSELADYNEQFF. The chain joins TRBV5-1 to TRBJ2-1, with a possible D match to TRBD2 (6 bases). Germline V gene lookup returns CDR1 SGHRS and CDR2 YFSETQ. The CDR3 has 15 amino acids. Trimming cost V 5 bases and J 4 bases, with 16 bases left between them.

The V gene is TRBV15, the J gene TRBJ2-1, with TRBD2 matching 8 bases. Looked up from germline, CDR1 is LNHNV and CDR2 is YYDKDF (reference sequence). V shed 0 bases and J 4 bases; nucleotides not matched to a gene: 8. The CDR3 has 17 residues. This chain's CDR3 is CATSRDPREGPYNEQFF. In nucleotides, the CDR3 is TGTGCCACCAGCAGAGATCCACGGGAGGGCCCGTACAATGAGCAGTTCTTC.

In its sample, this clonotype was seen many times. CDR3 in amino acids: CASSVSWGLAGNEQFF. CDR3 nucleotides: TGTGCCAGCAGCGTCTCCTGGGGACTAGCGGGGAATGAGCAGTTCTTC. This chain connects TRBV5-5 to TRBJ2-1; 13 bases are a match to TRBD2. This CDR3 region has 16 residues. The V segment lost 4 bases and the J segment 7 bases; nucleotides outside the gene matches: 8. Germline V CDR1 and CDR2: SGHKS, YYEKEE (reference sequence).

This clonotype appeared a few times. The chain combines TRBV6-5 with TRBJ1-5; no reliable D call. The germline gives CDR1 MNHEY, CDR2 SVGAGI. The CDR3 contains 15 residues. Trimming removed 7 bases from V and 0 bases from J, with 13 bases in between. The CDR3 DNA is TGTGCCAGCACCCCGGACCTATATAGCAATCAGCCCCAGCATTTT. Encoded protein: CASTPDLYSNQPQHF.

The J gene is TRBJ1-1, the V gene TRBV2; D is undetermined. Germline CDR1 and CDR2: SNHLY and FYNNEI. V was shortened by 6 bases and J by 2 bases, with 13 bases between the two germline ends. CDR3 length: 14 residues. CDR3 region: CASRWGGPNTEAFF. Here the CDR3 DNA reads TGTGCCAGCAGGTGGGGAGGGCCAAACACTGAAGCTTTCTTT.

This clonotype was seen only a few times. The junction shows a germline mismatch at one end, possibly a read error. The J gene is TRBJ2-1, the V gene TRBV20-1; D is possibly TRBD2 (5 bases). Looked up from germline, CDR1 is DFQATT and CDR2 is SNEGSKA (reference sequence). The CDR3 runs to 13 residues. The chain's CDR3 is CSAQAETYNDQFF. CDR3 nucleotides: TGCAGTGCCCAAGCGGAGACCTACAATGACCAGTTCTTC.